Here is one T cell receptor (beta chain) with its context. The length of the CDR3 is 15 residues. CDR1 and CDR2 from the germline V gene are MNHEY and SVGEGT. The entry originates in a study of CXCR3-negative and CXCR3-positive naive CD8 T cells. UMI labels and 5' RACE were used to prepare the TRB cDNA libraries. With the 5' RACE reads reprocessed, TCRdb shows one record per CDR3 protein and no DNA. The ten top clones account for about 15%, within a sample of approximately 41,000 distinct CDR3 sequences. The receptor was isolated from a human donor in good health. Some clones in this sample may be carry-over from other donors' samples. The sample was memory CD8+ T cells from blood. This sequence joins TRBV6-2 or TRBV6-3 and TRBJ1-1. Here the CDR3 reads CASSYSILENTEAFF.